The clone carrying this T cell receptor beta chain was observed a handful of times. Its target is unknown. The data originate from a study of cytomegalovirus exposure and HLA in healthy donors. Study-wide results and caveats: In vitro testing confirmed a few CMV-associated chains as specific for CMV antigens.

V lost 0 bases to trimming and J lost 6 bases; unmatched junction nucleotides: 10. The CDR3 is 17 amino acids. Germline V lookup: CDR1 LNHNV, CDR2 YYDKDF (reference sequence). In the PCR, 60 Vbeta and 13 Jbeta primers were used. Only in-frame clones appear in the TCRdb table, and some are missing; sequencing was by immunoSEQ multiplex PCR. The sample has almost 90,000 clones; around 84% are singletons. The clonotype originates from a middle-aged man in good health and CMV-seropositive. The genes are TRBV15 and TRBJ2-2; 7 nucleotides align to TRBD1. Specimen: PBMCs. The chain's CDR3 is CATSRDGQGVLAGELFF. CDR3 coding DNA: TGTGCCACCAGCAGAGATGGCCAGGGGGTATTGGCCGGGGAGCTGTTTTTT.